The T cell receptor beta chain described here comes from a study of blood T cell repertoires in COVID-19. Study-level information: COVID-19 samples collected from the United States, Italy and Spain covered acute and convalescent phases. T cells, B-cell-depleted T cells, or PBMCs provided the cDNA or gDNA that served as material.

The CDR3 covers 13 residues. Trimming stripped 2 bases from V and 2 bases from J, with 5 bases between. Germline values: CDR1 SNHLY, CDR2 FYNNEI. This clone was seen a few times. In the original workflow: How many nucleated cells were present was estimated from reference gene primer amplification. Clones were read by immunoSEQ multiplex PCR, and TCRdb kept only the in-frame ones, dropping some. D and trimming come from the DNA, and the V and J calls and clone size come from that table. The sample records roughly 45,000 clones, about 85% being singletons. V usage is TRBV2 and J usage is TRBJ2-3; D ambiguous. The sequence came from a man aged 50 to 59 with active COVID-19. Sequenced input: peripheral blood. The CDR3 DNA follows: TGTGCCAGCAGTGAACCCTTCACAGATACGCAGTATTTT. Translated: CASSEPFTDTQYF.